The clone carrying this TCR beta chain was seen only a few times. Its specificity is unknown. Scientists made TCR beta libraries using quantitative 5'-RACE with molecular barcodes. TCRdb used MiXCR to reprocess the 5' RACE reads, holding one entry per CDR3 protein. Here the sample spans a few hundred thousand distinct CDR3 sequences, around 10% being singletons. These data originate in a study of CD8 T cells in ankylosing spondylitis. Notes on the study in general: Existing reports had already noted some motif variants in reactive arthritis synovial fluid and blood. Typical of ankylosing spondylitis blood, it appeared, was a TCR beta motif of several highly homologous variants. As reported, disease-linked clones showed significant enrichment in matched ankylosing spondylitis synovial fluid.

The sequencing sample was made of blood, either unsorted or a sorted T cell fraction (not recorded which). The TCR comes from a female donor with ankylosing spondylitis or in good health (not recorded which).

The CDR3 reads CSARGARSNEQFF. The CDR3 bases are TGCAGTGCTAGGGGGGCGAGGAGCAATGAGCAGTTCTTC. The rearrangement joins TRBV20-1 to TRBJ2-1; the D gene is possibly TRBD1 (6 bases). This CDR3 spans 13 amino acids. Germline-derived CDR1 and CDR2 are DFQATT and SNEGSKA (reference sequence). Trimming stripped 3 bases from V and 6 bases from J, with 12 bases between.